This T cell receptor (beta chain) originates from a study of CD4 and CD8 cells across lung adenocarcinoma regions. TCRdb re-called the PCR reads with MiXCR, one entry per CDR3 protein. The sample lists approximately 12,000 distinct CDR3 sequences; roughly 43% were seen once. The germline CDR1 and CDR2 sequences are SGHNT and YENEEA. The CDR3 contains 14 residues. Localized lung adenocarcinoma, a non-small cell lung cancer, affected the donors. The chain carries TRBV11-3 and TRBJ2-1; TRBD1 or TRBD2 may be the D gene (5 bases each). Gene TRBJ2-5 matches the end of the DNA better, so the J call may be wrong. The TCR comes from a female donor with lung adenocarcinoma. The CD4 and CD8 labels of this study may be unreliable. Sequencing was performed on CD8+ T cells from the margin of a lung tumor. The CDR3, as DNA: TGTGCCAGCAGCTTAGGATGGGGGTCAGAGACCCAGTACTTC. Translated, it gives CASSLGWGSETQYF.